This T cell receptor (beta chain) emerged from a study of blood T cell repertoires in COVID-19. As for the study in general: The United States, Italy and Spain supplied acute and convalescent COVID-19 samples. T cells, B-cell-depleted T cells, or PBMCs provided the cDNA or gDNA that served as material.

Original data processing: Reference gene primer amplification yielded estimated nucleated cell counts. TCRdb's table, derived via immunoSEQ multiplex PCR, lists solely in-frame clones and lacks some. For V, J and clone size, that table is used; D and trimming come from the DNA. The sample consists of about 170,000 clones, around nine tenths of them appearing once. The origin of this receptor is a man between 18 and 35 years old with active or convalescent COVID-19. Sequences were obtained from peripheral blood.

In nucleotides, the CDR3 is TGTGCCAGCAGCGTAGTAGCCTGGAATTCACCCCTCCACTTT. It encodes CASSVVAWNSPLHF. The rearrangement uses TRBV9 and TRBJ1-6; D remains unclear. Germline CDR1 and CDR2: SGDLS and YYNGEE. This CDR3 is 14 amino acids long. Trimming removed 0 bases from V and 7 bases from J, with 8 bases in between.